A selection of T cell receptor beta chains follows, all from one sample in a study of OX40 agonist ivuxolimab in advanced cancers. Repertoires were generated with immunoSEQ multiplex PCR, while TCRdb's copy carries only in-frame clones and drops some. The sample includes around 100,000 clones, 95% to 96% of them seen just once. The sequenced sample was CD4+ or CD8+ T cells sorted from blood, obtained in a trial of the OX40 agonist ivuxolimab. All receptors come from an adult with an advanced solid tumor such as melanoma, head and neck, liver or kidney cancer. Both conserved end residues are part of each CDR3. A D gene is named only where the DNA matches it firmly. Clone size is given for some rows only: seen once, a few or many times, or a class if the clone is expanded.

clone size	D gene	J gene	V gene	CDR3 protein	CDR3 DNA
.	TRBD2	TRBJ2-1	TRBV29-1	CSVEDGELAGNDNEQFF	TGCAGCGTTGAAGATGGGGAGTTAGCGGGAAACGACAATGAGCAGTTCTTC
.	TRBD1	TRBJ1-5	TRBV10-2	CASSDDVDRVYGNQPQHF	TGCGCCAGCAGTGATGATGTTGACAGGGTATATGGCAATCAGCCCCAGCATTTT
.	TRBD1	TRBJ2-1	TRBV7-3	CASSPGDRVPYNEQFF	TGTGCCAGCAGCCCGGGGGACAGGGTTCCCTACAATGAGCAGTTCTTC
.	.	TRBJ1-5	TRBV28	CASSLFRGSQPQHF	TGTGCCAGCAGTTTATTTAGGGGGAGTCAGCCCCAGCATTTT
.	.	TRBJ1-1	TRBV15	CATSSLGGRTEAFF	TGTGCCACCAGCTCTCTCGGGGGGCGGACTGAAGCTTTCTTT
.	TRBD1	TRBJ1-2	TRBV27	CASSLRSTGRNYGYTF	TGTGCCAGCAGTTTACGGTCGACAGGGAGGAACTATGGCTACACCTTC
.	TRBD2	TRBJ2-3	TRBV7-9	CASSSRTSGGTDTQYF	TGTGCCAGCAGCTCACGGACTAGCGGGGGCACAGATACGCAGTATTTT
.	.	TRBJ2-7	TRBV15	CATSRDRLGEPDEQYF	TGTGCCACCAGCAGAGATCGCCTCGGCGAGCCCGACGAGCAGTACTTC
.	TRBD2	TRBJ2-7	TRBV7-9	CASSLPGGDEQYF	TGTGCCAGCAGCTTACCCGGGGGGGACGAGCAGTACTTC
.	TRBD2	TRBJ2-3	TRBV5-1	CASSLAAGVATDTQYF	TGCGCCAGCAGCTTGGCCGCGGGGGTAGCAACAGATACGCAGTATTTT
.	TRBD1	TRBJ2-5	TRBV9	CASSASDRDIFETQYF	TGTGCCAGCAGCGCCTCAGACAGGGATATATTTGAGACCCAGTACTTC
once	.	TRBJ1-2	TRBV5-8	CASSLDRENLASYGYTF	TGTGCCAGCAGCTTGGACAGGGAAAACCTCGCTAGCTATGGCTACACCTTC
.	TRBD1	TRBJ1-2	TRBV5-1	CASSLEPGQGGNYGYTF	TGCGCCAGCAGCTTGGAGCCGGGACAGGGGGGTAACTATGGCTACACCTTC
.	.	TRBJ1-1	TRBV7-8	CASSFHRQMNTEAFF	TGTGCCAGCAGCTTCCACAGGCAAATGAACACTGAAGCTTTCTTT
.	.	TRBJ2-7	TRBV25-1	CASSEPGLSYEQYF	TGTGCCAGCAGTGAACCAGGGCTCTCCTACGAGCAGTACTTC
.	.	TRBJ2-3	TRBV7-9	CASSLVSGPLTDTQYF	TGTGCCAGCAGCTTAGTTAGCGGCCCCCTGACAGATACGCAGTATTTT
.	.	TRBJ2-2	TRBV9	CASSRGPAGGELFF	TGTGCCAGCAGCCGGGGACCGGCCGGCGGGGAGCTGTTTTTT
.	TRBD2	TRBJ2-1	TRBV4-2	CASAPGTSGSYNEQFF	TGTGCCAGCGCCCCTGGGACTAGCGGTTCCTACAATGAGCAGTTCTTC
.	TRBD2	TRBJ2-1	TRBV7-9	CASSLPRGRAHNEQFF	TGTGCCAGCAGCTTACCCCGCGGGAGGGCCCACAATGAGCAGTTCTTC
.	.	TRBJ2-7	TRBV4-1	CASSQVEQAREQYF	TGCGCCAGCAGCCAAGTAGAACAGGCTCGCGAGCAGTACTTC
.	TRBD2	TRBJ2-3	TRBV7-9	CASRYGQAGGPGFTDTQYF	TGTGCCAGCCGCTACGGACAAGCGGGAGGGCCTGGCTTTACAGATACGCAGTATTTT
once	TRBD1	TRBJ1-5	TRBV6-5	CASSGTANQPQHF	TGTGCCAGCAGCGGGACAGCTAATCAGCCCCAGCATTTT
.	.	TRBJ1-2	TRBV28	CASSFRGRAYRLDGYTF	TGTGCCAGCAGTTTCCGAGGGAGGGCCTACCGGCTGGATGGCTACACCTTC
.	TRBD2	TRBJ2-2	TRBV11-2	CASSLIAGALPNTGELFF	TGTGCCAGCAGCTTAATAGCGGGAGCTTTGCCGAACACCGGGGAGCTGTTTTTT
.	.	TRBJ1-4	TRBV2	CASSEGSANEKLFF	TGTGCCAGCAGTGAAGGTTCGGCTAATGAAAAACTGTTTTTT
.	.	TRBJ2-1	TRBV11-1	CASSRTAYNEQFF	TGTGCCAGCAGTAGGACTGCCTACAATGAGCAGTTCTTC
.	.	TRBJ2-1	TRBV28	CASSSGANSYNEQFF	TGTGCCAGCAGTTCTGGGGCTAACTCCTACAATGAGCAGTTCTTC
.	.	TRBJ2-3	TRBV7-9	CASSLEPPPDTQYF	TGTGCCAGCAGCTTAGAACCTCCCCCGGATACGCAGTATTTT
.	.	TRBJ1-2	TRBV6-1	CASSEIDGGGYGYTF	TGTGCCAGCAGTGAAATTGATGGGGGCGGCTATGGCTACACCTTC
once	.	TRBJ2-7	TRBV7-3	CASSLAGTPEGAYEQYF	TGTGCCAGCAGCCTCGCCGGGACACCGGAGGGGGCTTACGAGCAGTACTTC
.	TRBD2	TRBJ2-7	TRBV7-3	CASSPSGSFYEQYF	TGTGCCAGCAGCCCTAGCGGGAGTTTTTACGAGCAGTACTTC
.	.	TRBJ1-5	TRBV4-1	CASSQVRGGNQPQHF	TGCGCCAGCAGCCAAGTTAGGGGCGGCAATCAGCCCCAGCATTTT
.	TRBD1	TRBJ2-7	TRBV5-4	CASSLAVDRGHEQYF	TGTGCCAGCAGCTTGGCGGTGGACAGGGGCCACGAGCAATACTTC
.	.	TRBJ2-7	TRBV11-2	CASSFLTASYEQYF	TGTGCCAGCAGCTTCTTGACGGCCTCCTACGAGCAGTACTTC
.	.	TRBJ2-5	TRBV11-1	CASSPRVRTTQETQYF	TGTGCCAGCAGCCCGCGGGTCCGGACGACCCAAGAGACCCAGTACTTC
.	TRBD2	TRBJ2-1	TRBV19	CASSITSGRANEQFF	TGTGCCAGTAGTATAACTAGCGGGAGGGCCAATGAGCAGTTCTTC
.	.	TRBJ2-2	TRBV11-2	CASSLEGLANTGELFF	TGTGCCAGCAGCTTAGAGGGTCTAGCGAACACCGGGGAGCTGTTTTTT
.	.	TRBJ2-2	TRBV9	CASRGTGELFF	TGTGCCAGCAGGGGGACCGGGGAGCTGTTTTTT
.	TRBD1	TRBJ2-5	TRBV27	CASSPNPGGYQETQYF	TGTGCCAGCAGTCCTAATCCAGGGGGCTACCAAGAGACCCAGTACTTC
.	.	TRBJ1-2	TRBV7-8	CASSLPGASANYGYTF	TGTGCCAGCAGCTTGCCAGGGGCGTCAGCTAACTATGGCTACACCTTC
.	.	TRBJ2-7	TRBV27	CASSFIGDYEQYF	TGTGCCAGCAGTTTTATAGGGGACTACGAGCAGTACTTC
.	.	TRBJ2-1	TRBV7-9	CASSYKLGVGNEQFF	TGTGCCAGCAGTTACAAACTGGGAGTAGGGAATGAGCAGTTCTTC
.	TRBD1	TRBJ2-5	TRBV7-9	CASSPRQGLLETQYF	TGTGCCAGCAGTCCAAGACAGGGATTATTAGAGACCCAGTACTTC
.	.	TRBJ2-7	TRBV2	CASGRSYEQYF	TGTGCCAGCGGACGGTCCTACGAGCAGTACTTC
.	.	TRBJ2-5	TRBV2	CASTGTLETQYF	TGTGCCAGCACAGGGACCTTGGAGACCCAGTACTTC
.	TRBD1	TRBJ2-7	TRBV29-1	CSVLLDRGPYEQYF	TGCAGCGTCCTTTTGGACAGGGGGCCATACGAGCAGTACTTC
.	TRBD2	TRBJ2-2	TRBV9	CASSVVSGGANTGELFF	TGTGCCAGCAGCGTAGTTAGCGGGGGGGCGAACACCGGGGAGCTGTTTTTT
.	.	TRBJ2-1	TRBV11-2	CASSGQNQEQFF	TGTGCCAGCAGCGGACAGAATCAAGAGCAGTTCTTC
.	TRBD2	TRBJ2-7	TRBV7-8	CASSVREGTYEQYF	TGTGCCAGCAGCGTAAGGGAGGGAACCTACGAGCAGTACTTC
.	TRBD2	TRBJ2-1	TRBV14	CASGGGVEQFF	TGTGCCAGCGGCGGGGGAGTTGAGCAGTTCTTC
.	.	TRBJ2-3	TRBV5-6	CASSPGLGPTDTQYF	TGTGCCAGCAGCCCCGGTCTAGGGCCCACAGATACGCAGTATTTT
.	.	TRBJ2-7	TRBV7-2	CASSRRDTAYEQYF	TGTGCCAGCAGCCGGAGGGACACCGCCTACGAGCAGTACTTC
.	TRBD1	TRBJ1-6	TRBV9	CASSVDRGTGGSSPLHF	TGTGCCAGCAGCGTAGACAGGGGGACAGGGGGCAGTTCACCCCTCCACTTT
.	TRBD1	TRBJ1-2	TRBV7-3	CASSPRRGRPNYGYTF	TGTGCCAGCAGCCCGAGAAGGGGGCGGCCTAACTATGGCTACACCTTC
.	.	TRBJ1-1	TRBV4-1	CASSQTFRPNTEAFF	TGCGCCAGCAGCCAAACTTTCCGCCCGAACACTGAAGCTTTCTTT